This T cell receptor (beta chain) emerged from a study of shared clonotypes between healthy human individuals. Study overall: Donors were two women and a few men aged 18 to 49.

The length of the CDR3 is 14 residues. The junction had 4 bases not matched to a gene; V was cut back by 5 bases and J by 5 bases. Germline CDR1 is MGHDK and CDR2 is SYGVNS. Each subset's genomic DNA was shared equally among a number of immunoSEQ plates. Measured with immunoSEQ multiplex PCR; TCRdb has only the in-frame clones, and not every one. The data contain 2 million to 3 million clones, roughly 93% of them singletons. Turning to this clone: Its antigen is currently unknown.

Study-level points and caveats: The authors expected sequencing depth to affect clonotype sharing among donors. Richness estimates generally favored naive over memory subsets.

The sample consisted of naive CD4+ T cells from PBMCs. Subset here: CD45RA+ positively selected. This receptor was taken from a man in his late teens or twenties in good health. Some clones in this sample may be carry-over from other donors' samples. The chain links TRBV25-1 to TRBJ2-3, with 10 bases identical to TRBD2. In DNA form, the CDR3 reads TGTGCCAGCAGTTTAGCGGGAGGTAAAGATACGCAGTATTTT. Translated: CASSLAGGKDTQYF.